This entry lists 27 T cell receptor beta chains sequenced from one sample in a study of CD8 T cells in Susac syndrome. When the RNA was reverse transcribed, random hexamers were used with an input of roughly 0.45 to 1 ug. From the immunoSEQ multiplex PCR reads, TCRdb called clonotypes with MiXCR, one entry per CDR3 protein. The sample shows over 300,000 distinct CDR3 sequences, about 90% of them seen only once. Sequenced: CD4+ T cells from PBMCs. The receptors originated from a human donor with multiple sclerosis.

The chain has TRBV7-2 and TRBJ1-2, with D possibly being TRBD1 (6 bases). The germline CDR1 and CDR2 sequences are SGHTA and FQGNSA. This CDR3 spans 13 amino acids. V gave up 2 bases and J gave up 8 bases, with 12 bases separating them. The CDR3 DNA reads TGTGCCAGCAGCTTAAACCGGGACAACGGCTACACCTTC. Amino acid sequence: CASSLNRDNGYTF.

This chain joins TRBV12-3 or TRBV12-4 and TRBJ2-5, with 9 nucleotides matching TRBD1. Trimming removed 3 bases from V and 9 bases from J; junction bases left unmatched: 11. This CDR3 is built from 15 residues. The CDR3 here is CASSFEAGTGISQYF. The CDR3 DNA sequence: TGTGCCAGCAGTTTCGAAGCCGGGACAGGGATCTCCCAGTACTTC.

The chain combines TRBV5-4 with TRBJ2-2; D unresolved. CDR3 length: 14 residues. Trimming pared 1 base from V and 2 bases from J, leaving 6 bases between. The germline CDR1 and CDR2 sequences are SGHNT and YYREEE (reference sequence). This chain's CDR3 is CASSLNSNTGELFF. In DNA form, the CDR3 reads TGTGCCAGCAGCTTGAACTCTAACACCGGGGAGCTGTTTTTT.

The CDR3 here is CASSYAASGRRNEQFF. As DNA, the CDR3 is TGTGCCAGCAGTTACGCCGCTAGCGGGAGGAGGAATGAGCAGTTCTTC. The V call is TRBV6-5, the J call TRBJ2-1; TRBD2 matches 11 bases. This CDR3 spans 16 amino acids. The V gene's germline CDR1 is MNHEY and CDR2 SVGAGI. J gave up 7 bases and V 2 bases, and 7 bases lay outside the gene matches.

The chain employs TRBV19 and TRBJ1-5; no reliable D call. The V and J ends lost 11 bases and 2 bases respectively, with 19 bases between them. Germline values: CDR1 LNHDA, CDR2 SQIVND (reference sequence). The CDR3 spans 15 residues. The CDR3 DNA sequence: TGTGCCTCCGACCCTTCGGACTGGGGCAATCAGCCCCAGCATTTT. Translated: CASDPSDWGNQPQHF.

This CDR3 reads CASKGFTDTQYF. In DNA, the CDR3 is TGTGCCAGCAAGGGGTTCACAGATACGCAGTATTTT. The V call is TRBV6-2 or TRBV6-3, the J call TRBJ2-3, with D possibly TRBD1 on 5 matching bases. CDR1 is MNHEY and CDR2 is SVGEGT in the germline V gene. The V and J ends lost 7 bases and 2 bases respectively, with 7 bases between them. The CDR3 loop spans 12 amino acids.

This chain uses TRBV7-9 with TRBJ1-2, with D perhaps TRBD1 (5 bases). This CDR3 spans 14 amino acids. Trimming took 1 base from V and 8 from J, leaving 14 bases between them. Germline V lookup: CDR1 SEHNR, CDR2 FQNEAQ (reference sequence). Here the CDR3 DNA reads TGTGCCAGCAGCTTAGGTCCCAGCGGGGCAGGCTACACCTTC. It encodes CASSLGPSGAGYTF.

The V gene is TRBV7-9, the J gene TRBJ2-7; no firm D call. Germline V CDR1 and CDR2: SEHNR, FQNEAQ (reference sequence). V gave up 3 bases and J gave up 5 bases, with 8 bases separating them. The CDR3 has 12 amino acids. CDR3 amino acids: CASSFSVDEQYF. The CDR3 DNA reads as TGTGCCAGCAGCTTTTCCGTGGACGAGCAGTACTTC.

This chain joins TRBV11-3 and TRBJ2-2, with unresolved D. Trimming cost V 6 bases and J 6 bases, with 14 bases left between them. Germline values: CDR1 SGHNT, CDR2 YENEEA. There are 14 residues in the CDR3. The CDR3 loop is CASSVSVVSGELFF. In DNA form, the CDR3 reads TGTGCCAGCAGTGTAAGCGTGGTTTCCGGGGAGCTGTTTTTT.

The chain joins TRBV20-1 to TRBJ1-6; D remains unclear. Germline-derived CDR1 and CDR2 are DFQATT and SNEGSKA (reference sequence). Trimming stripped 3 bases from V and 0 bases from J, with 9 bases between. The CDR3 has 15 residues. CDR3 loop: CSASMGSSYNSPLHF. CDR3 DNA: TGCAGTGCTAGCATGGGTAGCTCCTATAATTCACCCCTCCACTTT.

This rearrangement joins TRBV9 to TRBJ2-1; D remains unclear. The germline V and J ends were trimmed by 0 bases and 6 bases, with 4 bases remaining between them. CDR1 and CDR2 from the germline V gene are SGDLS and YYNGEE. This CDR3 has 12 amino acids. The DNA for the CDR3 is TGTGCCAGCAGCGTAGAGGTCAATGAGCAGTTCTTC. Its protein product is CASSVEVNEQFF. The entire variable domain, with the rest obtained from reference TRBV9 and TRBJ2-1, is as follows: DSGVTQTPKHLITATGQRVTLRCSPRSGDLSVYWYQQSLDQGLQFLIQYYNGEERAKGNILERFSAQQFPDLHSELNLSSLELGDSALYFCASSVEVNEQFFGPGTRLTVL.

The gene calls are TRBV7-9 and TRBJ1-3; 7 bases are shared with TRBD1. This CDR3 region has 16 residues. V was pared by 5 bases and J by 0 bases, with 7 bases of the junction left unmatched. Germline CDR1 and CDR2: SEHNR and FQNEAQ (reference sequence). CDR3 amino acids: CASSPPGTASGNTIYF. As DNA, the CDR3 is TGTGCCAGCAGCCCCCCCGGGACAGCCTCTGGAAACACCATATATTTT.

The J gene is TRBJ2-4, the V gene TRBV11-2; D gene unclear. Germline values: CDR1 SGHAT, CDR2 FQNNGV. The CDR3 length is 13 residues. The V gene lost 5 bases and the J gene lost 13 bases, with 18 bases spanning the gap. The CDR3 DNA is TGTGCCAGCAGCCCGAACCGCGACCGGTTACAGTACTTC. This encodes CASSPNRDRLQYF.

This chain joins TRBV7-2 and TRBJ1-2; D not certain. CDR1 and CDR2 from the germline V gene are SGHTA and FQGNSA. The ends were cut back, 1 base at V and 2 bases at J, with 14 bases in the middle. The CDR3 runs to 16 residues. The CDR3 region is CASSLDSPPLNYGYTF. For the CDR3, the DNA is TGTGCCAGCAGCTTAGACAGTCCCCCTTTAAACTATGGCTACACCTTC.

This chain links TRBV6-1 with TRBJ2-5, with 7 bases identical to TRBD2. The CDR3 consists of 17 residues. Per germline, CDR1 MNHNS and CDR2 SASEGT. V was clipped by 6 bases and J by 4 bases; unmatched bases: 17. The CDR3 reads CASRPYIAGRGRETQYF. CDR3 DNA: TGTGCCAGCAGACCCTACATAGCGGGTCGAGGAAGAGAGACCCAGTACTTC.

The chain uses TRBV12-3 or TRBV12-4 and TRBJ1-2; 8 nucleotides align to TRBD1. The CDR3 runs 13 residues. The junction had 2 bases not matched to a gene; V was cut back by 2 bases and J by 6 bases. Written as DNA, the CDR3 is TGTGCCAGCAGTTTACGGACAGGGAATGGCTACACCTTC. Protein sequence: CASSLRTGNGYTF.

This CDR3 reads CASSLRGQNYGYTF. For the CDR3, the DNA is TGCGCCAGCAGCTTAAGGGGACAAAACTATGGCTACACCTTC. This chain joins TRBV4-1 and TRBJ1-2; D might be TRBD1 (6 bases). V was cut by 5 bases and J by 2 bases, with 12 bases left in between. In germline, CDR1 is MGHRA, CDR2 YSYEKL. The CDR3 totals 14 residues.

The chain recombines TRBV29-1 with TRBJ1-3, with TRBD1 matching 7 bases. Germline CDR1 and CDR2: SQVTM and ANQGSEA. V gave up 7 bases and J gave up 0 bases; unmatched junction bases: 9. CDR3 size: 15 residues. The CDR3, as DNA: TGCAGCGCCCGACAGGGTTCCCTCTCTGGAAACACCATATATTTT. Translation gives CSARQGSLSGNTIYF. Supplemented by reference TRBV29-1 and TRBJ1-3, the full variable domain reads SAVISQKPSRDICQRGTSLTIQCQVDSQVTMMFWYRQQPGQSLTLIATANQGSEATYESGFVIDKFPISRPNLTFSTLTVSNMSPEDSSIYLCSARQGSLSGNTIYFGEGSWLTVV.

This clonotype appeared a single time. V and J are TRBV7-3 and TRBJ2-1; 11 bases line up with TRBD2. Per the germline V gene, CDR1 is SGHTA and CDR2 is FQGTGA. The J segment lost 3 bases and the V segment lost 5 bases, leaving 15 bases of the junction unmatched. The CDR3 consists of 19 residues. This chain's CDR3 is CASSPNPGPSGGRYNEQFF. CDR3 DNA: TGTGCCAGCAGCCCAAATCCCGGGCCTAGCGGGGGGCGCTACAATGAGCAGTTCTTC.

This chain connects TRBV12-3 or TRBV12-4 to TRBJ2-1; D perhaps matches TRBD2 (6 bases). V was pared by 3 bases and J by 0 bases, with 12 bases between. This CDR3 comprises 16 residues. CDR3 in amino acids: CASSFRSGYSYNEQFF. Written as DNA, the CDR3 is TGTGCCAGCAGTTTCAGGAGCGGGTACTCCTACAATGAGCAGTTCTTC.

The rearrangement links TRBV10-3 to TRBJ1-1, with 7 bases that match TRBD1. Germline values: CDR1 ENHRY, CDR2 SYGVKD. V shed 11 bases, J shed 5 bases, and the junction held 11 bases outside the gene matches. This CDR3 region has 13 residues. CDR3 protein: CAVGTVIYTEAFF. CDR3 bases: TGTGCCGTCGGGACAGTGATTTATACTGAAGCTTTCTTT.

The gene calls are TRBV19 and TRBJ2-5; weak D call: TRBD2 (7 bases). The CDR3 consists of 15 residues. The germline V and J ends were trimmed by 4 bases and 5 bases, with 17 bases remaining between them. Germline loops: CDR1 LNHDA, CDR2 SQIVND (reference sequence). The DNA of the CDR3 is TGTGCCAGTAGTAGACTACAGGGAGGGTGGGAGACCCAGTACTTC. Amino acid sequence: CASSRLQGGWETQYF.

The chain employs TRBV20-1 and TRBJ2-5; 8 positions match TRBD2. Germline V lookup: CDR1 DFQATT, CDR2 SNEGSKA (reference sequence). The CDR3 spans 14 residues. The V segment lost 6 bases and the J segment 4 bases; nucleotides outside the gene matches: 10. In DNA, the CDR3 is TGCAGTGCAGAACCGGGACTAGGATTAGAGACCCAGTACTTC. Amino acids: CSAEPGLGLETQYF.

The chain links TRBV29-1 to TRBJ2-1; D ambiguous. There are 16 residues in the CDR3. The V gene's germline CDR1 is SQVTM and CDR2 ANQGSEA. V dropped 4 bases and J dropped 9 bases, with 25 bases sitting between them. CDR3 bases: TGCAGCGTTGTCGGTGAGCGTGGATCACCGATGGGTGAGCAGTTCTTC. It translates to CSVVGERGSPMGEQFF.

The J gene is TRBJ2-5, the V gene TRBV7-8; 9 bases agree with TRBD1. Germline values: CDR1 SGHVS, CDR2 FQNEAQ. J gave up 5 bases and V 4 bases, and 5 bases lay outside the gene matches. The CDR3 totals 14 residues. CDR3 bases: TGTGCCAGCAGCTGGGACAGGGTAGAGGAGACCCAGTACTTC. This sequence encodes CASSWDRVEETQYF. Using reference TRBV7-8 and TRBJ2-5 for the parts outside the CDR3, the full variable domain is GAGVSQSPRYKVAKRGQDVALRCDPISGHVSLFWYQQALGQGPEFLTYFQNEAQLDKSGLPSDRFFAERPEGSVSTLKIQRTQQEDSAVYLCASSWDRVEETQYFGPGTRLLVL.

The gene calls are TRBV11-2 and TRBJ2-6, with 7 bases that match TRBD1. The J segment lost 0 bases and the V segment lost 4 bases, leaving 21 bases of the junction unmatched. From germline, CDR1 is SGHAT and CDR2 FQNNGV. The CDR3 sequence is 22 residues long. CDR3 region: CASSSTNPGQLPKSSGANVLTF. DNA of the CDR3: TGTGCCAGCAGCTCCACTAATCCGGGACAGCTCCCGAAAAGCTCTGGGGCCAACGTCCTGACTTTC.

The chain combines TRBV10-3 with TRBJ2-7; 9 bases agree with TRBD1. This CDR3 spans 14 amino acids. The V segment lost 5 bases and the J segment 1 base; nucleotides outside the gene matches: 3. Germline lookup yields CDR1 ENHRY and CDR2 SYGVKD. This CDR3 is CAISSDRGSYEQYF. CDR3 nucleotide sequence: TGTGCCATCAGTTCGGACAGGGGTTCCTACGAGCAGTACTTC.